This TCR beta chain was documented in a study of blood T cell repertoires in COVID-19. The table came from immunoSEQ multiplex PCR; TCRdb's copy has only in-frame clones and leaves some out. The data show 200,000 to 250,000 clones, with over 75% seen just once and about 4.8% held by the top ten. This CDR3 region has 15 residues. With V trimmed by 6 bases and J by 1 base, 6 bases remained unmatched. Germline V gene sequence: CDR1 PRHDT, CDR2 FYEKMQ (reference sequence). The rearrangement links TRBV13 to TRBJ2-5; 9 bases align to TRBD2. This clonotype originated in a woman aged 40 to 49 with acute or convalescent COVID-19. Sequences were obtained from peripheral blood. The CDR3 DNA sequence: TGTGCCAGCAGACTAGCGGGTGGCTTCCAAGAGACCCAGTACTTC. The encoded protein is CASRLAGGFQETQYF. Full variable domain (remainder filled in from reference TRBV13 and TRBJ2-5): AAGVIQSPRHLIKEKRETATLKCYPIPRHDTVYWYQQGPGQDPQFLISFYEKMQSDKGSIPDRFSAQQFSDYHSELNMSSLELGDSALYFCASRLAGGFQETQYFGPGTRLLVL.